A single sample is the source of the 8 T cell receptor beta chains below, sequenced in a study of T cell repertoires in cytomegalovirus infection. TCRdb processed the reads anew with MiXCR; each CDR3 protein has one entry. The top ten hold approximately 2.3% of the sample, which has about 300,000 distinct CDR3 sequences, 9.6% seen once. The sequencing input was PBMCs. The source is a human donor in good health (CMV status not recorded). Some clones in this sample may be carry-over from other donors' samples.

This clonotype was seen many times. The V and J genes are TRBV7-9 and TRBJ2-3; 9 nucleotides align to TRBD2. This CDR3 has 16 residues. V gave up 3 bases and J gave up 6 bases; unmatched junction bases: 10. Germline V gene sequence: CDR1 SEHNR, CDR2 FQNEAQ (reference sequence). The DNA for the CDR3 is TGTGCCAGCAGCTTTGGCAGCGGGGGGCCGCGGGATACGCAGTATTTT. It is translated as CASSFGSGGPRDTQYF.

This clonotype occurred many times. This CDR3 reads CASSLSPTSGGYNEQFF. In nucleotides, the CDR3 is TGTGCCAGCAGCTTAAGTCCGACTAGCGGGGGATACAATGAGCAGTTCTTC. This rearrangement joins TRBV7-3 to TRBJ2-1, with TRBD2 matching over 12 bases. The germline gives CDR1 SGHTA, CDR2 FQGTGA. The CDR3 has 17 amino acids. The junction had 5 bases not matched to a gene; V was cut back by 1 base and J by 4 bases.

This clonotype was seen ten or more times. CDR3 residues: CASSLARGRETQYF. CDR3 nucleotide sequence: TGTGCCAGCAGCTTAGCAAGGGGTCGGGAGACCCAGTACTTC. This chain links TRBV7-2 with TRBJ2-5, with a possible D match to TRBD1 (5 bases). The CDR3 totals 14 residues. Trimming shortened V by 0 bases and J by 5 bases, and 10 bases separated the two germline ends. CDR1 is SGHTA and CDR2 is FQGNSA in the germline V gene. Based on the CDR3 plus reference TRBV7-2 and TRBJ2-5, the full variable domain is GAGVSQSPSNKVTEKGKDVELRCDPISGHTALYWYRQSLGQGLEFLIYFQGNSAPDKSGLPSDRFSAERTGGSVSTLTIQRTQQEDSAVYLCASSLARGRETQYFGPGTRLLVL.

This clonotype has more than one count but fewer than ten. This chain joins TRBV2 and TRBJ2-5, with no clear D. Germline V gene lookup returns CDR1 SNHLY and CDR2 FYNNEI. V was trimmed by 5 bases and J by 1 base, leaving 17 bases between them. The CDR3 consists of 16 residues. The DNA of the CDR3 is TGTGCCAGCAGTTGGAATAGCCCCCGACCCCAAGAGACCCAGTACTTC. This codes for CASSWNSPRPQETQYF.

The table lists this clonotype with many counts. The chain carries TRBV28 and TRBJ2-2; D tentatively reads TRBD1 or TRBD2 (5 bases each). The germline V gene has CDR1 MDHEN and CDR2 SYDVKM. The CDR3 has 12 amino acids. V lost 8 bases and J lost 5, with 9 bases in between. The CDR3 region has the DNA TGTGCCAGCTCAGAGGGGACCGGGGAGCTGTTTTTT. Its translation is CASSEGTGELFF.

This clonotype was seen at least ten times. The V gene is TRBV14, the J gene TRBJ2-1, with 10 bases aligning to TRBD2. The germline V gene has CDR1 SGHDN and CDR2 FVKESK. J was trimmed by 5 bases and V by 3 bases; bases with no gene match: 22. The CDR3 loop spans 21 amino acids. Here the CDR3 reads CASSHLPSAPLIAGGDNEQFF. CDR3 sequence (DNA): TGTGCCAGCAGCCACCTACCCTCGGCCCCTTTGATAGCGGGGGGCGACAATGAGCAGTTCTTC.

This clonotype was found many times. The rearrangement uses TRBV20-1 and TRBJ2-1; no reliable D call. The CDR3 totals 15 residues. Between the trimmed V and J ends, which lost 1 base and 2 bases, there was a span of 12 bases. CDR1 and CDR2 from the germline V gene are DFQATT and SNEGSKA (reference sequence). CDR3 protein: CSARVAIDPYNEQFF. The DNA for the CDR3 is TGCAGTGCTAGAGTTGCGATTGACCCCTACAATGAGCAGTTCTTC.

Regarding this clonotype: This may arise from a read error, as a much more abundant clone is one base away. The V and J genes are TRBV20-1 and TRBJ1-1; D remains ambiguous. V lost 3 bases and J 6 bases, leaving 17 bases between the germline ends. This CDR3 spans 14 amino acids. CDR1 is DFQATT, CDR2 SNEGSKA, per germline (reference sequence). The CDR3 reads CSASDVQRDAEAFF. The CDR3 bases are TGCAGTGCTAGTGACGTTCAGAGAGACGCTGAAGCTTTCTTT.